This TCR beta chain was sequenced for a study of CD4 T cells in relation to SARS-CoV-2 and coronaviruses. Of note for this clone: Its matching antigen is unknown.

Unexposed donor CD4+ T cells date from 2011-2018, before the COVID-19 pandemic. The cells were cultured for about ten days before CD4+ T cells were isolated. Unexposed-donor CD4+ T cells were probed with SARS-CoV-2 S/N and four cold-coronavirus spikes, cells permitting. PBMCs were plated at two million per well in IL-2-containing medium. Method: immunoSEQ multiplex PCR; TCRdb's copy keeps in-frame clones and lacks some. The sample yields 25,000 to 35,000 clones, 76% seen once. V was cut by 10 bases and J by 2 bases, with 12 bases left in between. Germline assignment: CDR1 LNHDA and CDR2 SQIVND (reference sequence). The CDR3 runs to 14 residues. The study, taken as a whole, reports: Monoreactive clones expanded significantly more to SARS-CoV-2 than crossreactive clones did.

The TCR sequence derives from a human donor in good health. Material for sequencing was CD4+ T cells from PBMCs, cultured in vitro. The gene calls are TRBV19 and TRBJ2-6; D unresolved. This CDR3 reads CATGGLTGANVLTF. The DNA for the CDR3 is TGTGCCACCGGTGGGTTAACTGGGGCCAACGTCCTGACTTTC. Supplemented by reference TRBV19 and TRBJ2-6, the full variable domain reads DGGITQSPKYLFRKEGQNVTLSCEQNLNHDAMYWYRQDPGQGLRLIYYSQIVNDFQKGDIAEGYSVSREKKESFPLTVTSAQKNPTAFYLCATGGLTGANVLTFGAGSRLTVL.